This TCR beta chain was recorded in a study of graft-versus-host responses after intestinal transplantation. Overall study context: Anti-thymocyte globulin was used for induction in all recipients, who then took tacrolimus and steroids for about 3 years.

The sample holds a few counts of this clone. Its antigen is not known. Study results and limitations: When patients had graft-donor T cell macrochimerism, their allografts held high graft-versus-host to host-versus-graft clonal ratios. Recipient marrow held GvH clones, some first seen in ileum or blood.

Sequencing used immunoSEQ multiplex PCR; TCRdb keeps in-frame clones, though not all of them. Here the sample spans tens of thousands of clones, around 90% being singletons. Intraepithelial plus lamina propria lymphocytes were released by processing graft tissue. The CDR3 has 14 amino acids. From germline, CDR1 is MNHNY and CDR2 SVGAGI (reference sequence). Trimming took off 7 bases at V and 9 bases at J, with 21 bases between the two ends. Sample: ileum tissue, taken approximately 200 days after intestinal transplant. The receptor comes from a human patient who received an intestinal transplant, so some T cells may come from the graft donor. The chain carries TRBV6-6 and TRBJ1-1, with a tentative D call TRBD1 (5 bases). The CDR3 DNA sequence: TGTGCCAGCACCCTAAGGGGCAGGGATTCGAAAGCTTTCTTT. This encodes CASTLRGRDSKAFF.